The 31 T cell receptor beta chains below were found in one sample sequenced in a study of blood T cell repertoires in COVID-19. TCRdb's table, derived via immunoSEQ multiplex PCR, lists solely in-frame clones and lacks some. The repertoire holds around 250,000 clones, with around 84% as singletons. Source material: PBMCs or T cells enriched from blood (not recorded which). Every receptor here comes from a man aged 18 to 30 who had recovered from COVID-19.

The chain is built from TRBV10-3 and TRBJ1-5; a weak D match, TRBD1 (6 bases). Trimming left V 0 bases short and J 4 bases short, with 10 bases between. There are 15 residues in the CDR3. Per germline, CDR1 ENHRY and CDR2 SYGVKD. CDR3 sequence reads: CAISESGGENQPQHF. DNA for the CDR3: TGTGCCATCAGTGAGTCAGGGGGGGAGAATCAGCCCCAGCATTTT.

CDR3 region: CATSWGLAESSYEQYF. The CDR3 DNA reads TGTGCCACCAGCTGGGGACTAGCGGAAAGCTCCTACGAGCAGTACTTC. This chain connects TRBV15 to TRBJ2-7, with 11 bases that match TRBD2. CDR1 and CDR2 from the germline V gene are LNHNV and YYDKDF (reference sequence). V lost 5 bases and J lost 0; bases outside the gene matches: 6. The CDR3 covers 16 residues.

This clone was observed once. The junction does not match germline at one end; this may be a read error. The genes are TRBV19 and TRBJ1-2, with 9 bases that match TRBD1. This CDR3 has 14 residues. Germline V gene lookup returns CDR1 LNHDA and CDR2 SQIVND (reference sequence). The CDR3 loop is CASTRDRVPTGYIF. Here the CDR3 DNA reads TGTGCCAGTACTAGGGACAGGGTTCCTACTGGCTACATCTTC.

This chain links TRBV19 with TRBJ1-5; D is ambiguous. The CDR3 length is 16 residues. V lost 4 bases to trimming and J lost 1 base, with 14 bases between them. Germline CDR1 and CDR2: LNHDA and SQIVND (reference sequence). For the CDR3, the DNA is TGTGCCAGTAGTAAGGATGGCAGGAAAAGCAATCAGCCCCAGCATTTT. This gives the protein CASSKDGRKSNQPQHF.

The V call is TRBV6-2 or TRBV6-3, the J call TRBJ2-3; 9 bases agree with TRBD2. V dropped 6 bases and J dropped 0; count of bases not matched to a gene: 4. This CDR3 contains 15 residues. CDR1 MNHEY and CDR2 SVGEGT come from the germline V gene. The CDR3 nucleotides are TGTGCCAGCAGCTCGGGACTAGCCAGCACAGATACGCAGTATTTT. It specifies CASSSGLASTDTQYF.

This clone was found a few times. V gene TRBV14 combines with J gene TRBJ1-1; 9 bases map to TRBD1. J gave up 11 bases and V 9 bases, and 10 bases lay outside the gene matches. The CDR3 extends over 12 amino acids. Germline-derived CDR1 and CDR2 are SGHDN and FVKESK. The CDR3 bases are TGTGCCAGTGGGACAGGGAGTTTGGGGGCTTTCTTT. It codes for CASGTGSLGAFF.

This clone showed up just a few times. The chain joins TRBV5-4 to TRBJ2-2; 7 bases line up with TRBD1. With V trimmed by 1 base and J by 1 base, 7 bases remained unmatched. The CDR3 extends over 17 amino acids. From germline, CDR1 is SGHNT and CDR2 YYREEE (reference sequence). CDR3 nucleotides: TGTGCCAGCAGCTTGCCCTACGACAGGGTGAACACCGGGGAGCTGTTTTTT. This codes for CASSLPYDRVNTGELFF. Full variable domain (rest looked up from reference TRBV5-4 and TRBJ2-2): ETGVTQSPTHLIKTRGQQVTLRCSSQSGHNTVSWYQQALGQGPQFIFQYYREEENGRGNFPPRFSGLQFPNYSSELNVNALELDDSALYLCASSLPYDRVNTGELFFGEGSRLTVL.

The gene calls are TRBV5-1 and TRBJ2-7, with 9 positions matching TRBD2. CDR3 length: 15 residues. CDR1 SGHRS and CDR2 YFSETQ come from the germline V gene. V was clipped by 4 bases and J by 0 bases; unmatched bases: 5. CDR3 in amino acids: CASSPEREDSYEQYF. The CDR3, as DNA: TGCGCCAGCAGCCCAGAGCGGGAGGACTCCTACGAGCAGTACTTC.

This sequence joins TRBV19 and TRBJ1-5, with D uncertain. Germline-derived CDR1 and CDR2 are LNHDA and SQIVND (reference sequence). V was clipped by 7 bases and J by 0 bases, with 16 bases between them. The CDR3 consists of 16 residues. The CDR3 sequence: CASNLRSGDSNQPQHF. DNA of the CDR3: TGTGCCAGTAACCTAAGGAGCGGGGATAGCAATCAGCCCCAGCATTTT.

This clone was observed a single time. This rearrangement joins TRBV6-5 to TRBJ2-7; the D gene is possibly TRBD1 (6 bases). The germline CDR1 and CDR2 sequences are MNHEY and SVGAGI. The CDR3 extends over 15 amino acids. The germline V and J ends were trimmed by 4 bases and 2 bases, with 15 bases remaining between them. The CDR3 DNA follows: TGTGCCAGCAGTTTACAGGGAGTTTTAGCCTACGAGCAGTACTTC. This codes for CASSLQGVLAYEQYF.

This rearrangement joins TRBV19 to TRBJ1-1; perhaps TRBD1 as D (5 bases). The V end was cut by 0 bases, the J end by 2 bases, with 10 bases between. This CDR3 spans 15 amino acids. CDR1 is LNHDA and CDR2 is SQIVND in the germline V gene (reference sequence). The CDR3 loop is CASSIDERGNTEAFF. CDR3 sequence (DNA): TGTGCCAGTAGTATAGATGAAAGGGGCAACACTGAAGCTTTCTTT.

The rearrangement joins TRBV30 to TRBJ1-1; 8 bases agree with TRBD1. The CDR3 covers 13 residues. Germline V gene lookup returns CDR1 GTSNPN and CDR2 SVGIG (reference sequence). Unmatched junction bases numbered 4, after V lost 5 bases and J lost 2 bases. CDR3 sequence (DNA): TGTGCCTGGGCCGGACAGGGCAACACTGAAGCTTTCTTT. Translated: CAWAGQGNTEAFF.

The genes are TRBV19 and TRBJ2-5; 9 nucleotides agree with TRBD1. J lost 2 bases, V lost 5 bases, and 9 bases had no gene match. This CDR3 has 16 amino acids. Germline V gene lookup returns CDR1 LNHDA and CDR2 SQIVND (reference sequence). The CDR3 is CASSPRTGVWQETQYF. CDR3 sequence (DNA): TGTGCCAGTAGTCCAAGGACAGGGGTTTGGCAAGAGACCCAGTACTTC. The whole variable domain, filled in from reference TRBV19 and TRBJ2-5, reads DGGITQSPKYLFRKEGQNVTLSCEQNLNHDAMYWYRQDPGQGLRLIYYSQIVNDFQKGDIAEGYSVSREKKESFPLTVTSAQKNPTAFYLCASSPRTGVWQETQYFGPGTRLLVL.

V is TRBV29-1 and J is TRBJ1-1; possibly TRBD1 for D (5 bases). Germline CDR1 reads SQVTM; CDR2 reads ANQGSEA. The CDR3 totals 14 residues. The V and J ends lost 5 bases and 1 base respectively, with 14 bases between them. The DNA of the CDR3 is TGCAGCGTTTGTTCCCGACAGTCGAACACTGAAGCTTTCTTT. Protein product: CSVCSRQSNTEAFF. The whole variable domain, remainder taken from reference TRBV29-1 and TRBJ1-1, is SAVISQKPSRDICQRGTSLTIQCQVDSQVTMMFWYRQQPGQSLTLIATANQGSEATYESGFVIDKFPISRPNLTFSTLTVSNMSPEDSSIYLCSVCSRQSNTEAFFGQGTRLTVV.

The CDR3 coding sequence is TGTGCCAGCAGCTTAGCCCAGGGGGATTACAATGAGCAGTTCTTC. Translation: CASSLAQGDYNEQFF. V is TRBV7-9 and J is TRBJ2-1; 7 nucleotides line up with TRBD1. V trimming: 0 bases; J trimming: 4 bases; junction bases outside the gene matches: 3. CDR3 length: 15 amino acids. CDR1 is SEHNR and CDR2 is FQNEAQ in the germline V gene (reference sequence).

The chain has TRBV28 and TRBJ2-1; D might be TRBD2 (6 bases). Germline CDR1 MDHEN, CDR2 SYDVKM. Trimming cost V 6 bases and J 9 bases, with 18 bases left between them. The length of the CDR3 is 14 residues. For the CDR3, the DNA is TGTGCCAGCAGGACCGGGACTTCGAGGTTTGAGCAGTTCTTC. Translation: CASRTGTSRFEQFF. Full variable domain (outside the CDR3, taken from reference TRBV28 and TRBJ2-1): DVKVTQSSRYLVKRTGEKVFLECVQDMDHENMFWYRQDPGLGLRLIYFSYDVKMKEKGDIPEGYSVSREKKERFSLILESASTNQTSMYLCASRTGTSRFEQFFGPGTRLTVL.

The J gene is TRBJ1-1, the V gene TRBV27; D may be TRBD1 (5 bases). V was clipped by 6 bases and J by 5 bases, with 16 bases between them. Germline-derived CDR1 and CDR2 are MNHEY and SMNVEV (reference sequence). CDR3 length: 14 amino acids. The CDR3 sequence is CASRPGGGLTEAFF. CDR3 nucleotide sequence: TGTGCCAGCAGACCCGGGGGAGGGTTGACTGAAGCTTTCTTT.

Remarks on this clone: The junction does not match germline at one end; this may be a read error. This chain connects TRBV5-1 to TRBJ2-1, with D maybe TRBD2 (6 bases). Per germline, CDR1 SGHRS and CDR2 YFSETQ. CDR3 length equals 12 residues. The CDR3 DNA reads TGCGCCAGCAGCTTGGATGAACGGGAGAGGCTCTTC. It codes for CASSLDERERLF. The variable domain in full, with the rest retrieved from reference TRBV5-1 and TRBJ2-1, is KAGVTQTPRYLIKTRGQQVTLSCSPISGHRSVSWYQQTPGQGLQFLFEYFSETQRNKGNFPGRFSGRQFSNSRSEMNVSTLELGDSALYLCASSLDERERLFGPGTRLTVL.

CDR3 nucleotides: TGTGCCAGCAGCTTGGGTTCAGTACTGAACACTGAAGCTTTCTTT. Its translation is CASSLGSVLNTEAFF. The chain uses TRBV5-6 and TRBJ1-1; D remains unclear. The CDR3 covers 15 residues. The V end lost 0 bases, the J end lost 0 bases, and 9 bases lay between the germline ends. Germline-derived CDR1 and CDR2 are SGHDT and YYEEEE. Supplemented by reference TRBV5-6 and TRBJ1-1, the full variable domain reads DAGVTQSPTHLIKTRGQQVTLRCSPKSGHDTVSWYQQALGQGPQFIFQYYEEEERQRGNFPDRFSGHQFPNYSSELNVNALLLGDSALYLCASSLGSVLNTEAFFGQGTRLTVV.

The V gene is TRBV18, the J gene TRBJ1-1; D not resolved. The germline V and J ends were trimmed by 1 base and 6 bases, with 24 bases remaining between them. Per germline, CDR1 KGHSH and CDR2 LQKENI. This CDR3 has 18 residues. The CDR3 nucleotides read TGTGCCAGCTCACCACATGCGTTTTCGCGGGAGTTTTCCTCTGAAGCTTTCTTT. Its translation is CASSPHAFSREFSSEAFF.

This chain connects TRBV2 to TRBJ1-5; D unresolved. Trimming took 7 bases from V and 6 from J, leaving 10 bases between them. Germline V gene sequence: CDR1 SNHLY, CDR2 FYNNEI. The CDR3 extends over 12 amino acids. The DNA of the CDR3 is TGTGCCAGCACTCCGGCGGGTCAGCCCCAGCATTTT. It translates to CASTPAGQPQHF.

The gene calls are TRBV30 and TRBJ2-4, with TRBD1 as a possible D gene (6 bases). The germline CDR1 and CDR2 sequences are GTSNPN and SVGIG (reference sequence). V was pared by 2 bases and J by 6 bases, with 14 bases between. The length of the CDR3 is 14 residues. DNA for the CDR3: TGTGCCTGGAGTCGTAAAGGGGGTTCAAACATTCAGTACTTC. Encoded protein: CAWSRKGGSNIQYF.

This clone was detected only a few times. The gene calls are TRBV27 and TRBJ1-2; 9 bases fit TRBD1. Germline values: CDR1 MNHEY, CDR2 SMNVEV (reference sequence). J gave up 8 bases and V 5 bases, and 15 bases lay outside the gene matches. The CDR3 runs to 16 residues. The CDR3 sequence: CASSNLPQGAEEGYTF. Here the CDR3 DNA reads TGTGCCAGCAGTAACCTCCCACAGGGGGCTGAGGAGGGCTACACCTTC.

V and J are TRBV25-1 and TRBJ1-2; a weak D match, TRBD1 (6 bases). Trimming pared 4 bases from V and 0 bases from J, leaving 9 bases between. Germline V gene data show CDR1 as MGHDK and CDR2 as SYGVNS. The CDR3 extends over 14 amino acids. DNA for the CDR3: TGTGCCAGCAGTGGGGGACAAACTAACTATGGCTACACCTTC. It translates to CASSGGQTNYGYTF.

The gene calls are TRBV19 and TRBJ2-5; weak D call: TRBD1 (5 bases). CDR3 length equals 12 residues. The ends were cut back, 4 bases at V and 9 bases at J, with 12 bases in the middle. The germline V gene encodes CDR1 LNHDA and CDR2 SQIVND (reference sequence). The CDR3 protein is CASSTLGPPQYF. CDR3 bases: TGTGCCAGTAGTACCTTGGGGCCTCCCCAGTACTTC.

This sequence joins TRBV10-1 and TRBJ2-7, with D perhaps TRBD1 (5 bases). V was pared by 4 bases and J by 3 bases, with 10 bases between. Germline V gene lookup returns CDR1 WNHNN and CDR2 SYGVQD (reference sequence). This CDR3 has 13 amino acids. DNA of the CDR3: TGCGCCAGCAGTGCCACAGGAGTCTACGAGCAGTACTTC. This encodes CASSATGVYEQYF.

V and J are TRBV5-4 and TRBJ2-3, with 8 positions matching TRBD1. CDR3 size: 13 residues. Germline V lookup: CDR1 SGHNT, CDR2 YYREEE (reference sequence). Trimming at V came to 6 bases and at J to 5 bases, leaving 5 bases not matched to a gene. CDR3: CASKGQVEDTQYF. The CDR3 bases are TGTGCCAGCAAGGGACAGGTGGAAGATACGCAGTATTTT. The full variable domain, its missing parts supplied by reference TRBV5-4 and TRBJ2-3, is ETGVTQSPTHLIKTRGQQVTLRCSSQSGHNTVSWYQQALGQGPQFIFQYYREEENGRGNFPPRFSGLQFPNYSSELNVNALELDDSALYLCASKGQVEDTQYFGPGTRLTVL.

This rearrangement joins TRBV10-3 to TRBJ1-5; D uncertain. The germline V gene encodes CDR1 ENHRY and CDR2 SYGVKD. The length of the CDR3 is 12 residues. The V end lost 4 bases, the J end lost 5 bases, and 6 bases lay between the germline ends. CDR3 nucleotide sequence: TGTGCCATCAGTGGGTCCGATCAGCCCCAGCATTTT. Protein product: CAISGSDQPQHF.

This chain connects TRBV11-3 to TRBJ2-6, with D perhaps TRBD1 (6 bases). The CDR3 totals 16 residues. Germline loops: CDR1 SGHNT, CDR2 YENEEA. The V gene lost 3 bases and the J gene lost 2 bases, with 11 bases spanning the gap. The CDR3 sequence: CASSFTGLAGANVLTF. The CDR3 nucleotides read TGTGCCAGCAGCTTTACAGGGCTCGCTGGGGCCAACGTCCTGACTTTC.

The V call is TRBV6-1, the J call TRBJ1-2, with 9 positions matching TRBD1. The CDR3 has 15 residues. After removal of 3 bases from V and 5 bases from J, the junction contained 7 bases not matched to a gene. Germline values: CDR1 MNHNS, CDR2 SASEGT. The CDR3 protein is CASSDHRGPGYGYTF. The CDR3 nucleotides are TGTGCCAGCAGTGATCACAGGGGGCCCGGGTATGGCTACACCTTC.

V and J are TRBV24-1 and TRBJ2-1; 9 nucleotides agree with TRBD2. The CDR3 has 13 amino acids. Looked up from germline, CDR1 is KGHDR and CDR2 is SFDVKD. Trimming at V came to 6 bases and at J to 6 bases, leaving 2 bases not matched to a gene. The chain's CDR3 is CATSSGGRNEQFF. Written as DNA, the CDR3 is TGTGCCACCAGTAGCGGGGGGCGCAATGAGCAGTTCTTC.